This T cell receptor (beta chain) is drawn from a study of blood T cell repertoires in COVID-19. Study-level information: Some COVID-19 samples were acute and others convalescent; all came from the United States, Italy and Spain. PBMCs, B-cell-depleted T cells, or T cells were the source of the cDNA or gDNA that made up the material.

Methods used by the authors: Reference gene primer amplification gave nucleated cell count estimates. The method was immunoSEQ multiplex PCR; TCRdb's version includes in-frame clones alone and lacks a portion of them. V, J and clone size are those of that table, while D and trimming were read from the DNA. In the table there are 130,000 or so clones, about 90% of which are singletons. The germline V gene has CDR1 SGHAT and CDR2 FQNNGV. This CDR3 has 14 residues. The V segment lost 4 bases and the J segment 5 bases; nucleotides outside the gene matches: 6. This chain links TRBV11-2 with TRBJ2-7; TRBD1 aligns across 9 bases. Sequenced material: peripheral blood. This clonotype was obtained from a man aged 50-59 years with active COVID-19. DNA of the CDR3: TGTGCCAGCAGCTCCCGGGACAGGGTGGACGAGCAGTACTTC. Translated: CASSSRDRVDEQYF.